Shown below are 27 T cell receptor beta chains from a single sample sequenced in a study of blood T cells in healthy people across ages. Then a second PCR, running roughly 7 to 11 cycles, was carried out with a sample-barcoded 5' primer and a J-beta primer mix. TCRdb reprocessed the 5' RACE reads with MiXCR, giving one entry per CDR3 protein. In the table there are around 940,000 distinct CDR3 sequences, just over 50% of which are singletons. Sequenced: blood. These TCRs come from a woman aged 55-75 years in good health.

This rearrangement joins TRBV29-1 to TRBJ1-2; D is unresolved. The CDR3 runs 16 residues. Looked up from germline, CDR1 is SQVTM and CDR2 is ANQGSEA. V lost 4 bases to trimming and J lost 1 base, with 19 bases between them. The CDR3 sequence is CSVATTDGPHNYGYTF. The CDR3 coding sequence is TGCAGCGTTGCCACGACGGATGGCCCCCATAACTATGGCTACACCTTC. The full variable domain, with the rest looked up from reference TRBV29-1 and TRBJ1-2, is SAVISQKPSRDICQRGTSLTIQCQVDSQVTMMFWYRQQPGQSLTLIATANQGSEATYESGFVIDKFPISRPNLTFSTLTVSNMSPEDSSIYLCSVATTDGPHNYGYTFGSGTRLTVV.

Of note for this clonotype: The junction departs from the called germline gene at one end, perhaps through a read error. CDR3 nucleotide sequence: TGCAGTACTAGTACAGGCACTCGCAATCAGCCCCAGCATTTT. Translation gives CSTSTGTRNQPQHF. This rearrangement joins TRBV20-1 to TRBJ1-5, with TRBD1 as a possible D gene (5 bases). This CDR3 is built from 14 residues. Germline V gene lookup returns CDR1 DFQATT and CDR2 SNEGSKA (reference sequence).

The V gene is TRBV7-9, the J gene TRBJ2-2, with a weak D call TRBD2 (5 bases). Germline CDR1 SEHNR, CDR2 FQNEAQ (reference sequence). CDR3 length: 15 residues. V gave up 2 bases and J gave up 0 bases, with 7 bases separating them. The CDR3 loop is CASSLSSTNTGELFF. The CDR3 nucleotides are TGTGCCAGCAGCTTATCTAGCACGAACACCGGGGAGCTGTTTTTT.

The gene calls are TRBV20-1 and TRBJ2-5, with 9 bases identical to TRBD2. Germline V lookup: CDR1 DFQATT, CDR2 SNEGSKA (reference sequence). Germline trimming cut 6 bases from V and 2 bases from J; bases unmatched to any gene: 16. This CDR3 spans 17 amino acids. CDR3 protein: CSATSRAGTSRQETQYF. The CDR3 DNA follows: TGCAGTGCCACCTCTCGGGCTGGGACTAGCAGACAAGAGACCCAGTACTTC.

The chain joins TRBV6-5 to TRBJ1-4; D call uncertain. Germline V gene lookup returns CDR1 MNHEY and CDR2 SVGAGI. Trimming took off 4 bases at V and 2 bases at J, with 11 bases between the two ends. This CDR3 region has 15 residues. In DNA, the CDR3 is TGTGCCAGCAGTTCCACCGGGAATACTAATGAAAAACTGTTTTTT. Its protein is CASSSTGNTNEKLFF.

About this clonotype itself: At one end, the junction sequence differs from germline, possibly due to a read error. The V and J genes are TRBV6-2 or TRBV6-3 and TRBJ2-5; TRBD2 agrees at 8 bases. The last part of the DNA fits TRBJ2-7 better; the J call may be wrong. This CDR3 is 17 amino acids long. CDR1 is MNHEY, CDR2 SVGEGT, per germline. Here the CDR3 DNA reads TGTCCCAGCAGTTACGTATTAGCGGGAAGATTAGCGTACGAGCAGTACTTC. Amino acid sequence: CPSSYVLAGRLAYEQYF.

This clonotype showed up just once. The V gene is TRBV19, the J gene TRBJ2-5; 8 positions agree with TRBD1. Trimming took 5 bases from V and 1 from J; bases not matched to a gene: 9. There are 16 residues in the CDR3. Germline CDR1 LNHDA, CDR2 SQIVND (reference sequence). The CDR3 sequence: CASSSFRTGRQETQYF. The CDR3 bases are TGTGCCAGTAGTTCCTTCAGGACAGGGCGCCAAGAGACCCAGTACTTC.

This clonotype was picked up a small number of times. The gene calls are TRBV3-1 and TRBJ2-6; no firm D call. Germline CDR1 reads LGHDT; CDR2 reads YNNKEL (reference sequence). The CDR3 sequence is 16 residues long. V was cut by 1 base and J by 0 bases, with 7 bases left in between. The CDR3 protein is CASSQGPNSGANVLTF. In DNA form, the CDR3 reads TGTGCCAGCAGCCAAGGTCCGAACTCTGGGGCCAACGTCCTGACTTTC.

The CDR3 region is CASRGGTKETQYF. CDR3 coding DNA: TGTGCCAGCCGGGGGGGTACGAAAGAGACCCAGTACTTC. The chain joins TRBV3-1 to TRBJ2-5; 8 nucleotides match TRBD2. CDR3 length: 13 residues. Losses at the gene ends were 8 bases for V and 3 bases for J; bases not matched to a gene: 5. Germline V gene lookup returns CDR1 LGHDT and CDR2 YNNKEL (reference sequence).

In its sample, this clonotype was seen once. The DNA of the CDR3 is TGCAGTGCTACGCCGGGCCATCGGGGCAAAAACATTCAGTACTTC. Protein sequence: CSATPGHRGKNIQYF. J is TRBJ2-4 and V is TRBV20-1, with TRBD2 as a possible D gene (5 bases). V lost 4 bases and J 3 bases, leaving 16 bases between the germline ends. Germline CDR1 is DFQATT and CDR2 is SNEGSKA (reference sequence). The CDR3 totals 15 residues.

This clonotype turned up a few times. V and J are TRBV20-1 and TRBJ2-1, with 9 bases identical to TRBD2. Trimming removed 6 bases from V and 10 bases from J; junction bases left unmatched: 16. The CDR3 sequence is 15 residues long. CDR1 and CDR2 from the germline V gene are DFQATT and SNEGSKA (reference sequence). The CDR3: CSAHDGAGGRVEQFF. For the CDR3, the DNA is TGCAGTGCCCACGACGGTGCGGGGGGGAGGGTAGAGCAGTTCTTC.

Of note for this clonotype: A junction boundary mismatches the germline segment, possibly from a read error. This chain connects TRBV29-1 to TRBJ2-7; possibly TRBD2 for D (5 bases). The CDR3 totals 11 residues. Germline-derived CDR1 and CDR2 are SQVTM and ANQGSEA. CDR3 protein: CGVRGSYEQYF. In nucleotides, the CDR3 is TGCGGCGTCCGGGGTTCCTACGAGCAGTACTTC.

In its sample, this clonotype was seen a few times. The rearrangement uses TRBV6-2 or TRBV6-3 and TRBJ2-6, with D possibly being TRBD2 (6 bases). V lost 7 bases to trimming and J lost 0 bases, with 10 bases between them. Germline V gene sequence: CDR1 MNHEY, CDR2 SVGEGT. The length of the CDR3 is 15 residues. The CDR3 nucleotides are TGTGCCAGCAAATCCGGGGGCTCTGGGGCCAACGTCCTGACTTTC. Protein product: CASKSGGSGANVLTF.

The rearrangement links TRBV7-2 to TRBJ2-1, with 8 bases identical to TRBD2. This CDR3 has 16 amino acids. Trimming at V came to 1 base and at J to 10 bases, leaving 12 bases not matched to a gene. The germline gives CDR1 SGHTA, CDR2 FQGNSA. CDR3 sequence: CASSLVFGAGGGEQFF. The DNA of the CDR3 is TGTGCCAGCAGCTTAGTGTTCGGCGCGGGAGGAGGCGAGCAGTTCTTC.

This chain uses TRBV14 with TRBJ2-4, with D hard to call. Trimming shortened V by 0 bases and J by 0 bases, and 6 bases separated the two germline ends. CDR3 length equals 15 residues. Per the germline V gene, CDR1 is SGHDN and CDR2 is FVKESK. CDR3 bases: TGTGCCAGCAGCCAAGAGTCCAAAGCCAAAAACATTCAGTACTTC. Residues: CASSQESKAKNIQYF. Based on the CDR3 plus reference TRBV14 and TRBJ2-4, the full variable domain is EAGVTQFPSHSVIEKGQTVTLRCDPISGHDNLYWYRRVMGKEIKFLLHFVKESKQDESGMPNNRFLAERTGGTYSTLKVQPAELEDSGVYFCASSQESKAKNIQYFGAGTRLSVL.

The rearrangement links TRBV30 to TRBJ2-5; possible D gene TRBD1, 6 bases. Germline V gives CDR1 GTSNPN, CDR2 SVGIG (reference sequence). CDR3 length equals 14 residues. V lost 2 bases and J lost 1, with 11 bases in between. Here the CDR3 DNA reads TGTGCCTGGAGTCCAGGACAGAGCCAAGAGACCCAGTACTTC. Amino acid sequence: CAWSPGQSQETQYF.

The V call is TRBV6-1, the J call TRBJ2-1; D perhaps matches TRBD1 (5 bases). From germline, CDR1 is MNHNS and CDR2 SASEGT. The CDR3 has 16 amino acids. The V gene lost 2 bases and the J gene lost 4 bases, with 15 bases spanning the gap. CDR3 residues: CASSEFSWTSYNEQFF. CDR3 bases: TGTGCCAGCAGTGAATTTTCCTGGACATCTTACAATGAGCAGTTCTTC.

The chain has TRBV28 and TRBJ2-7; possible D gene TRBD1, 6 bases. The V and J ends lost 6 bases and 4 bases respectively, with 19 bases between them. This CDR3 is built from 15 residues. Germline loops: CDR1 MDHEN, CDR2 SYDVKM. Here the CDR3 DNA reads TGTGCCAGCAGCCGCCTCGGGACATGGGGTTACGAGCAGTACTTC. Residues: CASSRLGTWGYEQYF. The full variable domain, completed using reference TRBV28 and TRBJ2-7, is DVKVTQSSRYLVKRTGEKVFLECVQDMDHENMFWYRQDPGLGLRLIYFSYDVKMKEKGDIPEGYSVSREKKERFSLILESASTNQTSMYLCASSRLGTWGYEQYFGPGTRLTVT.

This clonotype was picked up a small number of times. J is TRBJ2-3 and V is TRBV28, with TRBD1 matching 7 bases. V shed 7 bases and J 2 bases; nucleotides not matched to a gene: 9. Germline lookup yields CDR1 MDHEN and CDR2 SYDVKM. The length of the CDR3 is 15 residues. CDR3 DNA: TGTGCCAGCACCGGGACAGACCTTACCACAGATACGCAGTATTTT. This encodes CASTGTDLTTDTQYF.

As for this clonotype: The junction differs from germline at one of its ends, possibly a read error. The chain recombines TRBV6-5 with TRBJ2-3; 10 bases agree with TRBD2. CDR1 is MNHEY, CDR2 SVGAGI, per germline. This CDR3 has 18 residues. The CDR3 DNA sequence: TGTGCCAGCAGTTACTCGAGCGGGAGGGGGAGAGGCACAGGTACGCAGTATTTT. It yields the protein CASSYSSGRGRGTGTQYF.

This clonotype came up a few times. The chain carries TRBV6-2 or TRBV6-3 and TRBJ2-5; no reliable D call. Trimming took off 4 bases at V and 3 bases at J, with 6 bases between the two ends. The CDR3 is 12 residues long. Germline V gene lookup returns CDR1 MNHEY and CDR2 SVGEGT. The CDR3 DNA follows: TGTGCCAGCAGTTCTGTGAAAGAGACCCAGTACTTC. It translates to CASSSVKETQYF.

The V call is TRBV20-1, the J call TRBJ2-3; a possible D gene is TRBD1 (5 bases). V lost 6 bases and J 7 bases, leaving 14 bases between the germline ends. CDR1 is DFQATT and CDR2 is SNEGSKA in the germline V gene (reference sequence). CDR3 length: 12 amino acids. The chain's CDR3 is CSAPDRGYTQYF. CDR3 coding DNA: TGCAGTGCCCCGGATAGGGGATATACGCAGTATTTT.

Only a few counts were recorded for this clonotype. This sequence joins TRBV6-1 and TRBJ2-1; 12 nucleotides match TRBD2. CDR3 length: 19 amino acids. Looked up from germline, CDR1 is MNHNS and CDR2 is SASEGT. With V trimmed by 6 bases and J by 6 bases, 18 bases remained unmatched. CDR3 DNA: TGTGCCAGCAGATCCCTTAGGGCTGGAGGACTAGCGGGACTCAATGAGCAGTTCTTC. It translates to CASRSLRAGGLAGLNEQFF.

This chain uses TRBV6-5 with TRBJ2-3, with unresolved D. Germline CDR1 MNHEY, CDR2 SVGAGI. V dropped 6 bases and J dropped 8 bases, with 9 bases sitting between them. The CDR3 is 11 residues long. CDR3 residues: CASSRAGTQYF. The CDR3 nucleotides read TGTGCCAGCAGCCGGGCCGGTACGCAGTATTTT.

This rearrangement joins TRBV7-9 to TRBJ2-1; TRBD2 aligns across 10 bases. The V gene end was trimmed by 1 base and the J gene end by 7 bases; junction bases not matched to a gene: 13. Germline V gives CDR1 SEHNR, CDR2 FQNEAQ (reference sequence). This CDR3 spans 18 amino acids. Written as DNA, the CDR3 is TGTGCCAGCAGCTTAGGCTCAGGAACTAGCGGGGCCCGGAATGAGCAGTTCTTC. Its protein product is CASSLGSGTSGARNEQFF.

V gene TRBV18 combines with J gene TRBJ2-6; 10 bases align to TRBD1. V lost 4 bases to trimming and J lost 8 bases; unmatched junction nucleotides: 8. The CDR3 extends over 16 amino acids. Germline V gene sequence: CDR1 KGHSH, CDR2 LQKENI. As DNA, the CDR3 is TGTGCCAGCTCACTGCAAACGGGACAGGGGTCCAACGTCCTGACTTTC. Its translation is CASSLQTGQGSNVLTF.

V is TRBV29-1 and J is TRBJ2-2, with 8 positions matching TRBD2. Germline V gives CDR1 SQVTM, CDR2 ANQGSEA. The V segment lost 3 bases and the J segment 6 bases; nucleotides outside the gene matches: 12. This CDR3 has 16 residues. The DNA of the CDR3 is TGCAGCGTTGAGGTAGCCGGGAGGGCCCAACCCGGGGAGCTGTTTTTT. It yields the protein CSVEVAGRAQPGELFF.